The T cell receptor beta chain described here comes from a study of CD4 T cells in relation to SARS-CoV-2 and coronaviruses. The assay was immunoSEQ multiplex PCR, and TCRdb's table has in-frame clones only and misses some. The sample holds approximately 20,000 clones, just over 65% seen once. Germline V lookup: CDR1 MNHNY, CDR2 SVGAGI (reference sequence). The CDR3 consists of 11 residues. Before the COVID-19 pandemic, during about 2010-2019, CD4+ T cells were taken from unexposed donors. CD4+ T cells were isolated from the cells after around 11 days of culture. Of note for this clone: What it binds is not known. A junction end diverges from the germline sequence, so it may reflect a read error.

This sequence was found in a human donor in good health. The sample consisted of CD4+ T cells from PBMCs, cultured in vitro. The rearrangement uses TRBV6-6 and TRBJ2-7; possibly TRBD2 for D (7 bases). DNA of the CDR3: TGTGCCAGCAGTTACGAGGGGGGGGAGGACTTC. It specifies CASSYEGGEDF.